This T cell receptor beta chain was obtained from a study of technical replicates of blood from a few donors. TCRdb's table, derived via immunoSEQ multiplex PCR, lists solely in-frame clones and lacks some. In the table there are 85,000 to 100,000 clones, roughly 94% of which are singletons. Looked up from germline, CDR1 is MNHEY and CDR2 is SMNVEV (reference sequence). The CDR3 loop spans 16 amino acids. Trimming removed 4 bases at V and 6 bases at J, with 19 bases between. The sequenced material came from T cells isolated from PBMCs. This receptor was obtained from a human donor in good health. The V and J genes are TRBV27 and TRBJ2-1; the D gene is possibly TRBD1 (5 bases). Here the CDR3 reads CASSSMQGILGNEQFF. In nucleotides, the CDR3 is TGTGCCAGCAGTTCCATGCAGGGTATTTTAGGCAATGAGCAGTTCTTC.